Listed below are T cell receptor beta chains from one sample, sequenced in a study of cytomegalovirus exposure and HLA in healthy donors. Measured with immunoSEQ multiplex PCR; TCRdb has only the in-frame clones, and not every one. The sample carries about 150,000 clones, about 68% recorded once. Sequenced sample: PBMCs. All receptors derive from a man between 18 and 29 years old in good health and CMV-seronegative. Both conserved end residues are part of each CDR3. The D gene is left open where the match is weak. A clone size is listed for some rows: how often the clone was seen (once, few, many), or a class if it is expanded.

size,V,D,J,CDR3,DNA
few,TRBV18,TRBD1,TRBJ2-7,CASSPPKGAAYEQYF,TGTGCCAGCTCACCACCAAAGGGGGCAGCCTACGAGCAGTACTTC
-,TRBV27,-,TRBJ2-7,CASSLWGDEQYF,TGTGCCAGCAGTTTATGGGGCGACGAGCAGTACTTC
-,TRBV19,TRBD1,TRBJ2-3,CASSGQGAIDTQYF,TGTGCCAGCTCGGGACAGGGGGCAATTGATACGCAGTATTTT
few,TRBV13,TRBD1,TRBJ1-3,CASSAPGQGSGNTIYF,TGTGCCAGCAGCGCGCCGGGACAGGGTTCCGGAAACACCATATATTTT
-,TRBV7-9,TRBD1,TRBJ1-2,CASRRTGVQANYGYTF,TGTGCCAGCAGACGTACAGGGGTCCAAGCTAACTATGGCTACACCTTC
-,TRBV6-5,TRBD2,TRBJ2-7,CASSPSLRGGEQYF,TGTGCCAGCAGTCCCTCCCTACGGGGGGGCGAGCAGTACTTC
-,TRBV2,-,TRBJ2-2,CASRAGPYAELFF,TGTGCCAGCAGGGCAGGGCCTTACGCGGAGCTGTTTTTT
-,TRBV19,-,TRBJ2-3,CASSLRIGGTQYF,TGTGCCAGTAGTCTGCGGATCGGGGGTACGCAGTATTTT
-,TRBV5-1,TRBD2,TRBJ2-6,CASSLGPSGARVANVLTF,TGCGCCAGCAGCTTGGGTCCTAGCGGGGCCCGCGTGGCCAACGTCCTGACTTTC
-,TRBV11-2,TRBD1,TRBJ2-7,CASTRDRRYEQYF,TGTGCCAGCACCCGGGACAGAAGGTACGAGCAGTACTTC
-,TRBV7-9,-,TRBJ2-1,CASSLDRQAPSHNEQFF,TGTGCCAGCAGCTTAGACCGACAGGCACCAAGTCACAATGAGCAGTTCTTC
-,TRBV28,-,TRBJ1-1,CASSSLWNTEAFF,TGTGCCAGCAGTTCCCTATGGAACACTGAAGCTTTCTTT
-,TRBV18,TRBD1,TRBJ2-7,CASSDRGQDEQYF,TGTGCCAGCTCGGACAGGGGGCAGGACGAGCAGTACTTC
-,TRBV5-1,TRBD2,TRBJ2-3,CASSSGSGRALDTQYF,TGCGCCAGCAGCTCGGGAAGCGGGAGGGCCTTAGATACGCAGTATTTT
-,TRBV7-9,-,TRBJ2-7,CASSNQQGEQYF,TGTGCCAGCAGCAACCAGCAGGGGGAGCAGTACTTC
-,TRBV28,TRBD1,TRBJ1-4,CASSLAEQGQLFF,TGTGCCAGCAGTCTAGCCGAACAGGGGCAACTGTTTTTT
-,TRBV7-2,-,TRBJ2-2,CASSLDAGTNTGELFF,TGTGCCAGCAGCTTAGATGCAGGGACGAACACCGGGGAGCTGTTTTTT
once,TRBV5-6,-,TRBJ2-3,CASSFGASDTQYF,TGTGCCAGCAGCTTCGGAGCGTCAGATACGCAGTATTTT
few,TRBV18,-,TRBJ2-2,CASSPRMGAGSNTGELFF,TGTGCCAGCTCACCACGGATGGGAGCGGGCTCGAACACCGGGGAGCTGTTTTTT
-,TRBV27,-,TRBJ2-5,CASSQLPGHLEETQYF,TGTGCCAGCAGTCAACTACCGGGACACCTTGAAGAGACCCAGTACTTC
-,TRBV28,-,TRBJ2-1,CASSPQRVHNEQFF,TGTGCCAGCAGCCCGCAGCGGGTACACAATGAGCAGTTCTTC
-,TRBV6-5,-,TRBJ1-6,CASGGRGYSPLHF,TGTGCCAGCGGAGGACGAGGATACTCACCCCTCCACTTT
-,TRBV6-5,TRBD2,TRBJ2-7,CASSYWEREGPGEQYF,TGTGCCAGCAGTTACTGGGAGCGGGAGGGACCGGGGGAGCAGTACTTC
-,TRBV11-2,-,TRBJ2-7,CASSLVREQYF,TGTGCCAGCAGCTTAGTACGGGAGCAGTACTTC
-,TRBV30,-,TRBJ1-2,CAWSEGRFGYTF,TGTGCCTGGAGTGAGGGGCGGTTCGGCTACACCTTC
few,TRBV10-3,-,TRBJ1-2,CAINWGEYGYTF,TGTGCCATCAACTGGGGGGAATATGGCTACACCTTC
-,TRBV9,-,TRBJ1-2,CASSVDGDYGYTF,TGTGCCAGCAGCGTGGACGGGGACTATGGCTACACCTTC
-,TRBV7-2,-,TRBJ2-1,CASSLRDFQFF,TGTGCCAGCAGCCTCCGGGACTTTCAGTTCTTC
-,TRBV5-8,-,TRBJ1-2,CASSWSTAFSTF,TGTGCCAGCAGCTGGAGTACGGCGTTTAGCACCTTC
-,TRBV9,TRBD1,TRBJ1-2,CASSLGQDGRQGSGYTF,TGTGCCAGCAGCCTGGGACAGGACGGAAGACAGGGGTCGGGCTACACCTTC
-,TRBV5-5,-,TRBJ2-3,CASSLGGGEATQYF,TGTGCCAGCAGCTTGGGGGGCGGGGAAGCTACGCAGTATTTT
once,TRBV27,TRBD1,TRBJ2-7,CASNSRDRGLNEQYF,TGTGCCAGCAATTCCCGGGACAGGGGGTTGAACGAGCAGTACTTC
-,TRBV6-5,-,TRBJ2-2,CASSYSSDTGELFF,TGTGCCAGCAGTTACTCGAGCGACACCGGGGAGCTGTTTTTT
few,TRBV7-2,-,TRBJ2-6,CASRSKPAGVSGANVLTF,TGTGCCAGCAGATCGAAACCGGCAGGGGTGTCTGGGGCCAACGTCCTGACTTTC
-,TRBV2,-,TRBJ2-5,CASRPGGNQETQYF,TGTGCCAGCAGACCCGGCGGGAACCAAGAGACCCAGTACTTC
-,TRBV28,-,TRBJ2-7,CASSPPPGTNYEQYF,TGTGCCAGCAGTCCCCCTCCCGGGACAAACTACGAGCAGTACTTC
-,TRBV14,-,TRBJ2-2,CASSQLATKNTGELFF,TGTGCCAGCAGCCAATTAGCGACCAAGAACACCGGGGAGCTGTTTTTT
-,TRBV14,TRBD2,TRBJ2-1,CATEKLAGGWEQFF,TGTGCCACGGAGAAGCTAGCGGGAGGTTGGGAGCAGTTCTTC
once,TRBV19,-,TRBJ2-7,CASGARDGYYEQYF,TGTGCCAGTGGTGCGCGGGACGGATACTACGAGCAGTACTTC
-,TRBV4-1,TRBD1,TRBJ1-1,CASSQPQGLDTEAFF,TGCGCCAGCAGCCAACCACAGGGGTTGGACACTGAAGCTTTCTTT
-,TRBV19,-,TRBJ2-1,CASNRATGYNEQFF,TGTGCCAGTAACAGGGCCACGGGGTACAATGAGCAGTTCTTC
-,TRBV6-1,TRBD2,TRBJ2-3,CASSELAGGPDTQYF,TGTGCCAGCAGTGAACTAGCGGGAGGGCCAGATACGCAGTATTTT
few,TRBV5-4,-,TRBJ2-7,CASSFGLNEQYF,TGTGCCAGCAGCTTCGGACTCAACGAGCAGTACTTC
-,TRBV21-1,-,TRBJ1-4,CASPTRTAQVANEKLFF,TGTGCCAGCCCAACAAGGACTGCCCAAGTGGCTAATGAAAAACTGTTTTTT
-,TRBV4-1,-,TRBJ1-1,CASSRGGWMVPNTEAFF,TGCGCCAGCAGCCGAGGGGGTTGGATGGTTCCGAACACTGAAGCTTTCTTT
few,TRBV2,TRBD1,TRBJ2-1,CASSPGQGKQFF,TGTGCCAGCAGTCCGGGACAGGGAAAGCAGTTCTTC
-,TRBV9,TRBD2,TRBJ2-1,CASSSRLAGTEQFF,TGTGCCAGCAGCTCCAGACTAGCGGGTACAGAGCAGTTCTTC
-,TRBV21-1,-,TRBJ1-2,CASSVNDDRDHGYTF,TGTGCCAGCAGCGTCAATGACGACAGGGACCATGGCTACACCTTC
-,TRBV9,TRBD2,TRBJ2-1,CASSPRDSGRGNEQFF,TGTGCCAGCAGCCCCCGAGATAGCGGGAGAGGGAATGAGCAGTTCTTC
-,TRBV6-5,-,TRBJ1-4,CASRANEKLFF,TGTGCCAGCAGGGCAAATGAAAAACTGTTTTTT
once,TRBV6-1,-,TRBJ1-1,CASSGDKNTEAFF,TGTGCCAGCAGTGGGGACAAAAACACTGAAGCTTTCTTT
-,TRBV28,TRBD2,TRBJ2-7,CASGLAVYEQYF,TGTGCCTCGGGACTAGCGGTCTACGAGCAGTACTTC
few,TRBV14,-,TRBJ2-7,CASSQVGGGENEQYF,TGTGCCAGCAGCCAAGTAGGAGGAGGGGAGAACGAGCAGTACTTC
-,TRBV19,TRBD1,TRBJ1-1,CASRQLTGAQGEAFF,TGTGCCAGTAGGCAACTGACAGGGGCCCAGGGTGAAGCTTTCTTT